A selection of T cell receptor beta chains follows, all from one sample in a study of shared clonotypes between healthy human individuals. Assay used: immunoSEQ multiplex PCR; TCRdb lists only in-frame clones, some missing. The sample contains 600,000 to 750,000 clones, around 72% of which appear only once. Input material: memory CD4+ T cells sorted from blood. The receptors stem from a woman aged 30 to 39 in good health. Each CDR3 is given with its conserved first and last residue. The D gene is left open where the match is weak. Size is omitted from some rows. Given values are once, few, many or a class for expanded clones.

clone_size j_call d_call v_call cdr3_aa cdr3_nt
- TRBJ1-3 - TRBV28 CASSLDLALGSGNTIYF TGTGCCAGCAGTTTGGATCTGGCCCTGGGATCTGGAAACACCATATATTTT
many TRBJ2-7 - TRBV2 CASSELGSLYEQYF TGTGCCAGCAGTGAATTGGGTTCGCTCTACGAGCAGTACTTC
- TRBJ2-6 - TRBV5-4 CASSSWAVKSSGANVLTF TGTGCCAGCAGCTCTTGGGCAGTCAAAAGCTCTGGGGCCAACGTCCTGACTTTC
once TRBJ1-1 - TRBV27 CASSPRVRGTEAFF TGTGCCAGCAGTCCTCGGGTCCGGGGCACTGAAGCTTTCTTT
- TRBJ1-2 TRBD1 TRBV29-1 CSVESRDSSAYGYTF TGCAGCGTTGAGTCCCGGGACAGCAGCGCCTATGGCTACACCTTC
- TRBJ1-4 - TRBV18 CASSRGTNEKLFF TGTGCCAGCTCAAGAGGGACCAATGAAAAACTGTTTTTT
- TRBJ2-1 TRBD2 TRBV11-2 CASRTSGRGEQFF TGTGCCAGCAGGACTAGCGGGAGAGGTGAGCAGTTCTTC
- TRBJ1-1 - TRBV6-1 CASSRSAGLGTEAFF TGTGCCAGCAGTAGAAGCGCGGGGTTAGGCACTGAAGCTTTCTTT
- TRBJ2-1 TRBD2 TRBV19 CASSPLGLAGVQEQFF TGTGCCAGTAGTCCCCTTGGGCTAGCGGGAGTACAGGAGCAGTTCTTC
- TRBJ2-7 TRBD1 TRBV25-1 CASGTGGAYEQYF TGTGCCAGCGGGACAGGGGGGGCCTACGAGCAGTACTTC
- TRBJ1-1 - TRBV27 CASGKGRMNTEAFF TGTGCCAGCGGAAAAGGACGGATGAACACTGAAGCTTTCTTT
- TRBJ2-2 - TRBV5-1 CASSLATGLNTGELFF TGCGCCAGCAGCTTGGCTACGGGTCTGAACACCGGGGAGCTGTTTTTT
- TRBJ1-5 - TRBV10-2 CASSGGLGRNQPQHF TGCGCCAGCAGTGGCGGACTCGGCCGCAATCAGCCCCAGCATTTT
- TRBJ1-2 TRBD1 TRBV19 CAIRRTGGGNYGYTF TGTGCCATTAGACGGACAGGGGGAGGCAACTATGGCTACACCTTC
once TRBJ2-7 TRBD2 TRBV29-1 CSVVSGSSYEQYF TGCAGCGTTGTTAGCGGGAGCTCCTACGAGCAGTACTTC
- TRBJ1-4 - TRBV13 CASSLREKLFF TGTGCCAGCAGCTTGCGGGAAAAACTGTTTTTT
- TRBJ2-3 - TRBV7-9 CASSASLSTDTQYF TGTGCCAGCAGCGCGAGCTTGAGCACAGATACGCAGTATTTT
- TRBJ1-5 - TRBV5-8 CASSSFHSNQPQHF TGTGCCAGCAGCTCCTTCCATAGCAATCAGCCCCAGCATTTT
- TRBJ2-7 TRBD1 TRBV7-2 CASSRPSTGSHEQYF TGTGCCAGCAGCCGACCATCGACAGGGTCACACGAGCAGTACTTC
- TRBJ2-7 - TRBV5-1 CASSFPYKTGSYEQYF TGCGCCAGCAGCTTTCCCTATAAGACAGGCTCCTACGAGCAGTACTTC
- TRBJ2-6 - TRBV28 CATIPLSQHRSGANVLTF TGTGCCACCATACCACTGTCCCAACACCGCTCTGGGGCCAACGTCCTGACTTTC
- TRBJ2-5 - TRBV11-2 CASSLGAETQYF TGTGCCAGCAGCTTAGGTGCGGAGACCCAGTACTTC
- TRBJ2-5 - TRBV21-1 CASIRQAEETQYF TGTGCCAGTATCAGACAGGCAGAAGAGACCCAGTACTTC
- TRBJ2-5 - TRBV5-1 CASSLLLADQETQYF TGCGCCAGCAGCTTGCTACTAGCAGATCAAGAGACCCAGTACTTC
- TRBJ2-7 - TRBV13 CASRLRGTYEQYF TGTGCCAGCAGACTCCGAGGAACCTACGAGCAGTACTTC
- TRBJ1-1 - TRBV7-9 CASSLGVFTTEAFF TGTGCCAGCAGCTTAGGCGTTTTCACCACTGAAGCTTTCTTT
many TRBJ2-6 TRBD1 TRBV5-8 CASSFWTGAYSGANVLTF TGTGCCAGCAGCTTTTGGACAGGGGCGTACTCTGGGGCCAACGTCCTGACTTTC
- TRBJ2-7 - TRBV20-1 CSAKKTYEQYF TGCAGTGCTAAAAAGACCTACGAGCAGTACTTC
- TRBJ2-6 - TRBV18 CASSPQKGSSGANVLTF TGTGCCAGCTCACCACAGAAAGGAAGCTCTGGGGCCAACGTCCTGACTTTC
- TRBJ2-7 - TRBV7-6 CASSLEVGQGSEQYF TGTGCCAGCAGCTTAGAGGTGGGCCAAGGATCCGAGCAGTACTTC
- TRBJ1-4 TRBD1 TRBV29-1 CSVWTGGDEKLFF TGCAGCGTTTGGACAGGGGGCGATGAAAAACTGTTTTTT
- TRBJ1-2 TRBD1 TRBV10-2 CASTGTGDYGYTF TGCGCCAGTACCGGGACAGGGGATTATGGCTACACCTTC
- TRBJ2-1 TRBD2 TRBV5-1 CASIEGSAGGVHEQFF TGCGCCAGCATTGAGGGTAGTGCGGGAGGTGTCCATGAGCAGTTCTTC
- TRBJ2-1 - TRBV5-1 CASSLGSRLLNEQFF TGCGCCAGCAGCTTGGGATCCCGATTATTGAATGAGCAGTTCTTC
- TRBJ1-2 - TRBV5-1 CASRRDVSGEGYTF TGCGCCAGCAGACGGGACGTTTCTGGAGAGGGCTACACCTTC
few TRBJ2-7 - TRBV30 CAWESRALGSEQYF TGTGCCTGGGAATCCCGGGCCTTAGGGAGCGAGCAGTACTTC
- TRBJ1-5 - TRBV4-1 CASSRRAGDSQPQHF TGCGCCAGCAGCCGGAGGGCGGGAGATAGCCAGCCCCAGCATTTT
- TRBJ2-2 TRBD1 TRBV19 CASTSQGYTGELFF TGTGCCAGTACCTCACAGGGGTACACAGGGGAGCTGTTTTTT
- TRBJ1-3 - TRBV7-9 CASSLAPLRNTIYF TGTGCCAGCAGCTTAGCCCCACTCAGAAACACCATATATTTT
- TRBJ1-2 - TRBV28 CASSFVGRTGISYTF TGTGCCAGCAGTTTTGTTGGCCGAACGGGAATCTCCTACACCTTC
few TRBJ1-1 - TRBV7-2 CASSLIGVAFF TGTGCCAGCAGCCTAATAGGGGTAGCTTTCTTT
once TRBJ1-2 - TRBV21-1 CASSKGSDPGAKYGYTF TGTGCCAGCAGCAAAGGAAGCGATCCGGGGGCGAAATACGGCTACACCTTC
- TRBJ2-1 TRBD2 TRBV28 CASLLAGASSYNEQFF TGTGCCAGCCTCTTAGCGGGGGCTAGCTCCTACAATGAGCAGTTCTTC
many TRBJ2-7 TRBD1 TRBV19 CASSTRDRDYEQYF TGTGCCAGTAGTACCCGGGACAGGGATTACGAGCAGTACTTC
few TRBJ2-1 TRBD2 TRBV19 CASSQRGTSGSGEQFF TGTGCCAGTAGTCAACGGGGGACTAGCGGGTCGGGGGAGCAGTTCTTC
- TRBJ2-5 - TRBV11-2 CASSLDYIRETQYF TGTGCCAGCAGCTTAGACTATATTAGGGAGACCCAGTACTTC
- TRBJ2-4 - TRBV12-1 CASSLGEREWGKNIQYF TGTGCCAGCAGCTTGGGGGAGCGGGAGTGGGGCAAAAACATTCAGTACTTC
- TRBJ2-3 - TRBV4-1 CASSHPAADGTQYF TGCGCCAGCAGCCATCCCGCGGCAGACGGTACGCAGTATTTT
few TRBJ2-2 - TRBV7-3 CATGIGRSGELFF TGTGCCACCGGGATTGGGCGATCCGGGGAGCTGTTTTTT
- TRBJ1-3 TRBD1 TRBV7-6 CASSLAPGQGNTIYF TGTGCCAGCAGCTTAGCGCCGGGACAGGGAAACACCATATATTTT
- TRBJ2-3 TRBD2 TRBV27 CASSLLRLAGGLDTQYF TGTGCCAGCAGTTTACTCAGACTAGCGGGAGGTTTAGATACGCAGTATTTT
- TRBJ2-3 - TRBV6-5 CASSYREVGTDTQYF TGTGCCAGCAGTTACAGGGAGGTGGGCACAGATACGCAGTATTTT
- TRBJ2-7 - TRBV7-3 CASSEGPAPYEQYF TGTGCCAGCAGCGAGGGCCCGGCGCCCTACGAGCAGTACTTC
- TRBJ2-5 TRBD2 TRBV10-3 CAISGTGLAGETQYF TGTGCCATCAGTGGAACTGGGCTAGCGGGAGAGACCCAGTACTTC
once TRBJ1-5 - TRBV28 CASSFHRSNQPQHF TGTGCCAGCAGTTTCCACAGATCCAATCAGCCCCAGCATTTT
- TRBJ1-5 - TRBV13 CASSRRDQPQHF TGTGCCAGCAGCCGGCGGGATCAGCCCCAGCATTTT
once TRBJ2-7 - TRBV7-3 CASSKAHGSSYEQYF TGTGCCAGCAGCAAGGCACATGGAAGCTCCTACGAGCAGTACTTC
- TRBJ2-2 - TRBV5-4 CASAPLDTGELFF TGTGCCAGCGCGCCTTTAGACACCGGGGAGCTGTTTTTT
- TRBJ1-2 TRBD1 TRBV19 CASSAGTGNGYTF TGTGCCAGTAGTGCCGGGACAGGGAATGGCTACACCTTC
- TRBJ2-1 - TRBV20-1 CSAYKRGEQFF TGCAGTGCTTATAAGCGAGGTGAGCAGTTCTTC